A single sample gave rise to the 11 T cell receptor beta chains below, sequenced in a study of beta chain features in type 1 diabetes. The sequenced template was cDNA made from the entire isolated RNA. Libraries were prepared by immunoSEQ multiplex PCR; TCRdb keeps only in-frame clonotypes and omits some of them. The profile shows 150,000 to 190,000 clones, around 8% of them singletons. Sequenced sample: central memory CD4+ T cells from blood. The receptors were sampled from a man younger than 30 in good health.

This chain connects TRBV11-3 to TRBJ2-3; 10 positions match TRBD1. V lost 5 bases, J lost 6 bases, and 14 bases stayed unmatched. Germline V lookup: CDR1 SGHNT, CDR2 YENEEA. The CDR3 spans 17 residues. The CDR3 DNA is TGTGCCAGCAGCCGAAGGACCGACAGGGGGCCGGCCGATACGCAGTATTTT. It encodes CASSRRTDRGPADTQYF.

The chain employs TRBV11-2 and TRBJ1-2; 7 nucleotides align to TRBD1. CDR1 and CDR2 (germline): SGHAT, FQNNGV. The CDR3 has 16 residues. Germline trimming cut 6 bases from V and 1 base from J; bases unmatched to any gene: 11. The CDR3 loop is CASSQGLGQNNYGYTF. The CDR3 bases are TGTGCCAGCAGTCAGGGATTGGGACAGAATAACTATGGCTACACCTTC.

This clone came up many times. The CDR3 loop reads CASSPLNTGELFF. CDR3 nucleotide sequence: TGTGCCAGCAGCCCTTTGAACACCGGGGAGCTGTTTTTT. The chain couples TRBV7-9 to TRBJ2-2; no reliable D call. This CDR3 contains 13 residues. Looked up from germline, CDR1 is SEHNR and CDR2 is FQNEAQ (reference sequence). V lost 5 bases and J lost 1, with 5 bases in between. Using reference TRBV7-9 and TRBJ2-2 for the parts outside the CDR3, the full variable domain is DTGVSQNPRHKITKRGQNVTFRCDPISEHNRLYWYRQTLGQGPEFLTYFQNEAQLEKSRLLSDRFSAERPKGSFSTLEIQRTEQGDSAMYLCASSPLNTGELFFGEGSRLTVL.

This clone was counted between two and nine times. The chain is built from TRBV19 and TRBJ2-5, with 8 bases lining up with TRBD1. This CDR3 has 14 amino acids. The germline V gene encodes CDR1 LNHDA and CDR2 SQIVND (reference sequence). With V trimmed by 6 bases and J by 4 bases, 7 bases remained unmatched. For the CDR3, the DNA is TGTGCCAGTAGGTTTCAGGGGGCTGCAGAGACCCAGTACTTC. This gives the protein CASRFQGAAETQYF.

The CDR3 region is CASSSDRARGMNTEAFF. The CDR3 nucleotides read TGTGCCAGCAGCTCCGACAGGGCAAGGGGAATGAACACTGAAGCTTTCTTT. V usage is TRBV28 and J usage is TRBJ1-1, with 7 bases that match TRBD1. After removal of 6 bases from V and 0 bases from J, the junction contained 13 bases not matched to a gene. Per the germline V gene, CDR1 is MDHEN and CDR2 is SYDVKM. The CDR3 extends over 17 amino acids.

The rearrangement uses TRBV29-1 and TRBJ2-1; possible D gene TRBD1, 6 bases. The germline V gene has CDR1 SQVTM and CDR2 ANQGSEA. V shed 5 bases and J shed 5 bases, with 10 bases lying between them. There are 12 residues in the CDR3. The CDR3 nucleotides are TGCAGCGTTCTACAGGGTGACAATGAGCAGTTCTTC. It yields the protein CSVLQGDNEQFF.

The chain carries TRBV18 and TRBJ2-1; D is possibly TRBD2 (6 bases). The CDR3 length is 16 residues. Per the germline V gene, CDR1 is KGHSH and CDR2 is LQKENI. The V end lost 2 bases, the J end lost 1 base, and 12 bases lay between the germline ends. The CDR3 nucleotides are TGTGCCAGCTCACCAGCTGGGACTGGATCCTACAATGAGCAGTTCTTC. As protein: CASSPAGTGSYNEQFF.

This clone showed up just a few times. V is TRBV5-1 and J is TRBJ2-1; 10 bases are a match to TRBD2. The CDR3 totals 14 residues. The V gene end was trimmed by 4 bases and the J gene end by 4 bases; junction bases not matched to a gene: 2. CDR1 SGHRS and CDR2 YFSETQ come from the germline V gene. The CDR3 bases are TGCGCCAGCAGCGCTAGCGGGGGTTACAATGAGCAGTTCTTC. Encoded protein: CASSASGGYNEQFF.

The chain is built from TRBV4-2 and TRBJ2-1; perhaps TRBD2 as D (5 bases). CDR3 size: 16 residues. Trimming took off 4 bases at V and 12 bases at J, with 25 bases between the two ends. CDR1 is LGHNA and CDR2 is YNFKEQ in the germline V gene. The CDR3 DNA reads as TGTGCCAGCAGCCCCACCTTAAGAACTAGAGGTGGGTCGCAGTTCTTC. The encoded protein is CASSPTLRTRGGSQFF.

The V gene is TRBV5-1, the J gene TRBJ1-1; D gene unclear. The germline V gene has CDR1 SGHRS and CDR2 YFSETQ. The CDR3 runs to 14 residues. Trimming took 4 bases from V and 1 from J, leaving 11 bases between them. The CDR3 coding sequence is TGCGCCAGCAGCGCCGGAGCGGGGAACACTGAAGCTTTCTTT. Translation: CASSAGAGNTEAFF.

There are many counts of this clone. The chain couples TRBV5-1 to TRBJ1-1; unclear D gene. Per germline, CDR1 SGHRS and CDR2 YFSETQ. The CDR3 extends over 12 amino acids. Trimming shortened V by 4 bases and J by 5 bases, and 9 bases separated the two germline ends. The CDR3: CASSGPGTEAFF. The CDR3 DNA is TGCGCCAGCAGCGGTCCCGGTACTGAAGCTTTCTTT.